The 8 T cell receptor beta chains below come from one sample, sequenced in a study of blood T cell repertoires in COVID-19. Assay used: immunoSEQ multiplex PCR; TCRdb lists only in-frame clones, some missing. The repertoire includes roughly 57,000 clones, over 90% of them detected once, and 3% to 4% sits in the top ten. Sequenced: peripheral blood. The receptor set was obtained from a human donor in a cohort sampled during active COVID-19.

The chain couples TRBV7-9 to TRBJ1-1; TRBD1 might be the D (5 bases). The CDR3 sequence is 15 residues long. Germline V gene sequence: CDR1 SEHNR, CDR2 FQNEAQ (reference sequence). Trimming cost V 1 base and J 4 bases, with 13 bases left between them. The CDR3 loop is CASSLGGGSGTEAFF. The CDR3 DNA sequence: TGTGCCAGCAGCTTAGGTGGGGGGTCGGGCACTGAAGCTTTCTTT.

The rearrangement joins TRBV13 to TRBJ2-4, with 8 bases aligning to TRBD1. In germline, CDR1 is PRHDT, CDR2 FYEKMQ (reference sequence). The CDR3 consists of 16 residues. The V segment lost 6 bases and the J segment 0 bases; nucleotides outside the gene matches: 7. CDR3 loop: CASRLTGGLAKNIQYF. CDR3 DNA: TGTGCCAGCAGACTAACAGGGGGGCTAGCCAAAAACATTCAGTACTTC.

The chain carries TRBV6-2 or TRBV6-3 and TRBJ1-1; no firm D call. The CDR3 spans 13 residues. Germline values: CDR1 MNHEY, CDR2 SVGEGT. Trimming removed 2 bases at V and 1 base at J, with 5 bases between. The CDR3 loop reads CASSYLRNTEAFF. CDR3 nucleotides: TGTGCCAGCAGTTACCTCCGGAACACTGAAGCTTTCTTT.

The chain employs TRBV5-8 and TRBJ2-7; perhaps TRBD2 as D (6 bases). This CDR3 is 14 amino acids long. Looked up from germline, CDR1 is SGHTS and CDR2 is YDEGEE. V was pared by 4 bases and J by 3 bases, with 14 bases between. In DNA, the CDR3 is TGTGCCAGCAGCATATCGGGACTCGGCTACGAGCAGTACTTC. This gives the protein CASSISGLGYEQYF.

J is TRBJ2-5 and V is TRBV5-1; TRBD1 aligns across 9 bases. The germline gives CDR1 SGHRS, CDR2 YFSETQ. J lost 5 bases, V lost 2 bases, and 4 bases had no gene match. This CDR3 region has 14 residues. This CDR3 is CASSFPGQGETQYF. Written as DNA, the CDR3 is TGCGCCAGCAGCTTTCCGGGACAGGGTGAGACCCAGTACTTC.

V and J are TRBV6-4 and TRBJ2-1, with D maybe TRBD1 (6 bases). This CDR3 spans 15 amino acids. V gave up 8 bases and J gave up 0 bases, with 14 bases separating them. CDR1 is MRHNA, CDR2 SNTAGT, per germline. As DNA, the CDR3 is TGTGCCAGCGCTAGACGACAGGCCTCCTACAATGAGCAGTTCTTC. This encodes CASARRQASYNEQFF.

The rearrangement links TRBV3-1 (or the pseudogene TRBV3-2) to TRBJ2-2; TRBD1 is a possible D gene (5 bases). Trimming took off 1 base at V and 4 bases at J, with 10 bases between the two ends. Germline CDR1 reads LGHDT; CDR2 reads YNNKEL (reference sequence). The CDR3 runs to 15 residues. The CDR3 DNA reads as TGTGCCAGCAGCCAAGGGGGCTATAGCACCGGGGAGCTGTTTTTT. Encoded protein: CASSQGGYSTGELFF.

V is TRBV6-5 and J is TRBJ2-6, with 7 bases lining up with TRBD2. The junction had 3 bases not matched to a gene; V was cut back by 6 bases and J by 1 base. CDR1 and CDR2 (germline): MNHEY, SVGAGI. The CDR3 is 15 amino acids. The CDR3 bases are TGTGCCAGCAGCAACGGGGGGTCTGGGGCCAACGTCCTGACTTTC. Protein: CASSNGGSGANVLTF.